One sample yielded the 24 T cell receptor beta chains listed below, sequenced in a study of cytotoxic CD8 clonotypes in ibrutinib-treated CLL. Generated by immunoSEQ multiplex PCR, the TCRdb table keeps only in-frame clones and is missing some. Of some 140,000 clones in the sample, around 93% were seen once. This specimen was PBMCs, taken after 12 months of ibrutinib treatment. These receptors were taken from a human donor with chronic lymphocytic leukemia.

The rearrangement links TRBV28 to TRBJ2-3; no clear D gene. The germline V and J ends were trimmed by 3 bases and 3 bases, with 7 bases remaining between them. There are 13 residues in the CDR3. Germline V gene lookup returns CDR1 MDHEN and CDR2 SYDVKM. The CDR3 bases are TGTGCCAGCAGTTTTAGGGTGACAGATACGCAGTATTTT. As protein: CASSFRVTDTQYF.

The CDR3 reads CASRWELNNEQFF. The DNA for the CDR3 is TGCGCCAGCAGGTGGGAACTCAACAATGAGCAGTTCTTC. V is TRBV5-1 and J is TRBJ2-1; D gene ambiguous. Germline V gene lookup returns CDR1 SGHRS and CDR2 YFSETQ. The CDR3 covers 13 residues. Trimming stripped 5 bases from V and 5 bases from J, with 11 bases between.

The rearrangement links TRBV9 to TRBJ2-2, with 9 bases matching TRBD2. CDR1 is SGDLS and CDR2 is YYNGEE in the germline V gene. The CDR3 runs 15 residues. V shed 0 bases, J shed 3 bases, and the junction held 0 bases outside the gene matches. The CDR3 is CASSVVAGDTGELFF. As DNA, the CDR3 is TGTGCCAGCAGCGTAGTAGCGGGAGACACCGGGGAGCTGTTTTTT.

V usage is TRBV6-5 and J usage is TRBJ1-3; D remains ambiguous. CDR1 is MNHEY and CDR2 is SVGAGI in the germline V gene. This CDR3 is 11 amino acids long. V was clipped by 7 bases and J by 9 bases, with 10 bases between them. The CDR3 sequence: CASKTAFTIYF. The CDR3 coding sequence is TGTGCCAGCAAGACCGCATTCACCATATATTTT.

The chain carries TRBV5-4 and TRBJ1-4, with 8 bases lining up with TRBD1. After removal of 3 bases from V and 8 bases from J, the junction contained 12 bases not matched to a gene. Germline values: CDR1 SGHNT, CDR2 YYREEE (reference sequence). The CDR3 is made up of 16 amino acids. As DNA, the CDR3 is TGTGCCAGCAGCTCTCAGGTAGACAGGGGAAACGAAAAACTGTTTTTT. Translating it yields CASSSQVDRGNEKLFF.

The chain joins TRBV7-3 to TRBJ2-1; TRBD2 might be the D (6 bases). From germline, CDR1 is SGHTA and CDR2 FQGTGA. The CDR3 consists of 12 residues. V lost 9 bases and J 7 bases, leaving 13 bases between the germline ends. CDR3 coding DNA: TGTGCCAGGGAGGGTTCGGAGAATGAGCAGTTCTTC. It encodes CAREGSENEQFF.

This sequence joins TRBV7-2 and TRBJ2-3; D tentatively reads TRBD1 or TRBD2 (5 bases each). From germline, CDR1 is SGHTA and CDR2 FQGNSA. The CDR3 runs 14 residues. Trimming shortened V by 2 bases and J by 2 bases, and 8 bases separated the two germline ends. CDR3 residues: CASSLFGATDTQYF. The CDR3 DNA sequence: TGTGCCAGCAGCTTATTCGGGGCCACAGATACGCAGTATTTT.

The V gene is TRBV4-2, the J gene TRBJ1-4, with D possibly being TRBD1 (6 bases). The V gene lost 7 bases and the J gene lost 1 base, with 10 bases spanning the gap. The CDR3 runs 14 residues. The germline V gene has CDR1 LGHNA and CDR2 YNFKEQ. The CDR3 DNA sequence: TGTGCCAGCACAGAGGGGGGAACTAATGAAAAACTGTTTTTT. This codes for CASTEGGTNEKLFF.

The V call is TRBV7-2, the J call TRBJ2-5, with 15 bases matching TRBD2. Germline V gene sequence: CDR1 SGHTA, CDR2 FQGNSA. The CDR3 consists of 17 residues. The ends lost 5 bases at V and 4 bases at J; junction bases unmatched: 8. CDR3 coding DNA: TGTGCCAGCAGCACCGGACTAGCGGGAGGGCCTGGAGAGACCCAGTACTTC. Residues: CASSTGLAGGPGETQYF.

The chain combines TRBV27 with TRBJ2-7; TRBD2 aligns across 7 bases. Germline-derived CDR1 and CDR2 are MNHEY and SMNVEV (reference sequence). This CDR3 spans 15 amino acids. The V gene end was trimmed by 5 bases and the J gene end by 6 bases; junction bases not matched to a gene: 13. The chain's CDR3 is CASSQSGDPPTEQYF. The CDR3 DNA follows: TGTGCCAGCAGTCAAAGCGGGGATCCCCCCACCGAGCAGTACTTC.

The chain has TRBV30 and TRBJ2-5; D is perhaps TRBD2 (6 bases). The V and J ends lost 3 bases and 1 base respectively, with 12 bases between them. Looked up from germline, CDR1 is GTSNPN and CDR2 is SVGIG (reference sequence). The CDR3 runs to 14 residues. This CDR3 is CAWRGGLRQETQYF. In DNA, the CDR3 is TGTGCCTGGAGGGGGGGACTCCGCCAAGAGACCCAGTACTTC.

This rearrangement joins TRBV19 to TRBJ2-7; a possible D gene is TRBD1 (7 bases). CDR3 length: 18 residues. The germline gives CDR1 LNHDA, CDR2 SQIVND (reference sequence). V dropped 2 bases and J dropped 2 bases, with 22 bases sitting between them. The CDR3 DNA is TGTGCCAGTAGTATATCCCGGACAGGAGGGGGGTTTACCTACGAGCAGTACTTC. This codes for CASSISRTGGGFTYEQYF.

V gene TRBV5-1 combines with J gene TRBJ2-3; D remains unclear. Germline CDR1 reads SGHRS; CDR2 reads YFSETQ. The CDR3 contains 14 residues. Trimming removed 3 bases at V and 0 bases at J, with 8 bases between. The CDR3 loop reads CASSWASSTDTQYF. The DNA for the CDR3 is TGCGCCAGCAGCTGGGCGTCTAGCACAGATACGCAGTATTTT.

The chain has TRBV9 and TRBJ2-5; 8 positions match TRBD1. Trimming removed 4 bases from V and 4 bases from J; junction bases left unmatched: 12. CDR3 length: 16 residues. The germline gives CDR1 SGDLS, CDR2 YYNGEE. The CDR3 region is CASSPRTGRGGETQYF. DNA for the CDR3: TGTGCCAGCAGCCCCCGGACAGGGCGGGGCGGAGAGACCCAGTACTTC.

CDR3 region: CASSSGTSGRAPGELFF. The CDR3 region has the DNA TGCGCCAGCAGCTCCGGGACTAGCGGGAGGGCTCCCGGGGAGCTGTTTTTT. The V gene is TRBV5-1, the J gene TRBJ2-2; 16 bases map to TRBD2. The CDR3 spans 17 residues. With 3 bases clipped from V and 6 bases from J, the junction kept 5 bases outside the gene matches. The germline V gene has CDR1 SGHRS and CDR2 YFSETQ.

The V call is TRBV14, the J call TRBJ2-3, with a weak D call TRBD2 (6 bases). Germline V gives CDR1 SGHDN, CDR2 FVKESK. There are 16 residues in the CDR3. V shed 2 bases and J shed 5 bases, with 17 bases lying between them. The CDR3 DNA reads TGTGCCAGCAGCCAACCCTGGGACTCTCGCGGAGATACGCAGTATTTT. Amino acid sequence: CASSQPWDSRGDTQYF.

In its sample, this clone was seen a few times. The V gene is TRBV9, the J gene TRBJ1-2; D possibly corresponds to TRBD1 (5 bases). The CDR3 has 15 amino acids. V was clipped by 0 bases and J by 4 bases, with 13 bases between them. Germline V gene sequence: CDR1 SGDLS, CDR2 YYNGEE. The CDR3 reads CASSVVKGLGYGYTF. The CDR3 nucleotides read TGTGCCAGCAGCGTAGTGAAGGGGTTGGGCTATGGCTACACCTTC.

The chain joins TRBV27 to TRBJ1-4; TRBD1 is a possible D gene (6 bases). This CDR3 is 19 amino acids long. Germline CDR1 MNHEY, CDR2 SMNVEV (reference sequence). The germline V and J ends were trimmed by 0 bases and 3 bases, with 20 bases remaining between them. The CDR3 nucleotides are TGTGCCAGCAGTTTATCGATGGGGACCTATTGGGGGCCTAATGAAAAACTGTTTTTT. This encodes CASSLSMGTYWGPNEKLFF.

The gene calls are TRBV19 and TRBJ2-7; D ambiguous. Trimming shortened V by 3 bases and J by 4 bases, and 10 bases separated the two germline ends. The CDR3 sequence is 13 residues long. Germline CDR1 and CDR2: LNHDA and SQIVND (reference sequence). CDR3 amino acids: CASSIRTDYEQYF. The CDR3 coding sequence is TGTGCCAGTAGTATTAGGACGGATTACGAGCAGTACTTC.

This chain uses TRBV4-2 with TRBJ2-7; D is ambiguous. Trimming shortened V by 0 bases and J by 0 bases, and 12 bases separated the two germline ends. Germline CDR1 is LGHNA and CDR2 is YNFKEQ. This CDR3 comprises 16 residues. The CDR3 DNA is TGTGCCAGCAGCCAAGACTACCGGGCCGTCTCCTACGAGCAGTACTTC. As protein: CASSQDYRAVSYEQYF.

This clone was seen only once. The chain links TRBV19 to TRBJ2-3; D is unclear. The CDR3 runs to 12 residues. Germline V lookup: CDR1 LNHDA, CDR2 SQIVND (reference sequence). The V end lost 5 bases, the J end lost 0 bases, and 3 bases lay between the germline ends. CDR3: CASSPSTDTQYF. The CDR3 DNA sequence: TGTGCCAGTAGTCCTAGCACAGATACGCAGTATTTT.

As for this clone: An end of the junction differs from the germline gene, which may be a read error. This sequence joins TRBV28 and TRBJ1-3; D is perhaps TRBD1 (5 bases). Germline V gene data show CDR1 as MDHEN and CDR2 as SYDVKM. The length of the CDR3 is 11 residues. The CDR3 is CASSSQGAVHF. CDR3 nucleotides: TGTGCCAGCAGTTCCCAGGGTGCTGTACATTTT.

The rearrangement uses TRBV28 and TRBJ2-1, with D possibly TRBD2 on 5 matching bases. Trimming cost V 1 base and J 0 bases, with 10 bases left between them. CDR1 is MDHEN, CDR2 SYDVKM, per germline. There are 16 residues in the CDR3. DNA for the CDR3: TGTGCCAGCAGTTTATTTACGGGGAGCTCCTACAATGAGCAGTTCTTC. The encoded protein is CASSLFTGSSYNEQFF.

The chain uses TRBV28 and TRBJ2-3; D gene uncertain. Germline loops: CDR1 MDHEN, CDR2 SYDVKM. This CDR3 has 9 residues. The V end was cut by 8 bases, the J end by 7 bases, with 4 bases between. CDR3 region: CASGNTQYF. In nucleotides, the CDR3 is TGTGCCAGCGGGAATACGCAGTATTTT. Together with reference TRBV28 and TRBJ2-3, the CDR3 gives the full variable domain: DVKVTQSSRYLVKRTGEKVFLECVQDMDHENMFWYRQDPGLGLRLIYFSYDVKMKEKGDIPEGYSVSREKKERFSLILESASTNQTSMYLCASGNTQYFGPGTRLTVL.